This entry lists 10 T cell receptor beta chains sequenced from one sample in a study of human T cells and chemical hapten exposure. MiXCR was run by TCRdb on the RACE reads, yielding one entry per CDR3 protein. This table holds 50,000 to 75,000 distinct CDR3 sequences, approximately 9.9% found once. The sample's time point: patch test 3, about 24 weeks after DPC sensitization. As to treatment: therapeutic diphenylcyclopropenone sensitization with weekly scalp DPC. The specimen was whole blood, collected in connection with sensitization to the hapten diphenylcyclopropenone (DPC). The receptor set was obtained from a woman aged 25-40 years with alopecia areata. Some clones in this sample may be carry-over from other donors' samples.

In its sample, this clonotype was seen a few times. The CDR3 spells CSASGAGGRYNEQFF. DNA for the CDR3: TGCAGTGCTAGCGGAGCGGGAGGGAGGTACAATGAGCAGTTCTTC. The gene calls are TRBV20-1 and TRBJ2-1; TRBD2 aligns across 10 bases. V lost 3 bases to trimming and J lost 4 bases; unmatched junction nucleotides: 6. CDR3 length: 15 amino acids. Germline CDR1 and CDR2: DFQATT and SNEGSKA (reference sequence).

In this sample, this clonotype turned up many times. This chain links TRBV27 with TRBJ2-1, with 9 bases aligning to TRBD1. The V and J ends lost 3 bases and 3 bases, in that order; junction bases with no gene match: 12. The CDR3 has 18 amino acids. Germline V gene lookup returns CDR1 MNHEY and CDR2 SMNVEV (reference sequence). The CDR3 DNA reads TGTGCCAGCAGTTTCGACCGCCCGGGACAGGGAAGCTACAATGAGCAGTTCTTC. Translated: CASSFDRPGQGSYNEQFF.

This clonotype was observed many times. This chain connects TRBV12-3 or TRBV12-4 to TRBJ2-2, with D unclear. Trimming cost V 2 bases and J 7 bases, with 8 bases left between them. The CDR3 is 13 amino acids. The CDR3 reads CASSLRGHGELFF. In DNA, the CDR3 is TGTGCCAGCAGTTTACGTGGCCACGGGGAGCTGTTTTTT.

This clonotype was counted at least ten times. V is TRBV9 and J is TRBJ1-1, with D maybe TRBD1 (5 bases). V was trimmed by 0 bases and J by 5 bases, leaving 11 bases between them. The CDR3 covers 14 residues. Germline-derived CDR1 and CDR2 are SGDLS and YYNGEE. The CDR3 nucleotides are TGTGCCAGCAGCGTAGATGCGGGGGTTACTGAAGCTTTCTTT. It yields the protein CASSVDAGVTEAFF.

The CDR3: CASSSDRAGGQPQHF. The CDR3 DNA sequence: TGTGCCAGCAGCTCGGACAGGGCCGGGGGTCAGCCCCAGCATTTT. The V gene is TRBV7-2, the J gene TRBJ1-5; 8 nucleotides agree with TRBD1. The CDR3 is 15 amino acids. Unmatched junction bases numbered 8, after V lost 4 bases and J lost 6 bases. Germline lookup yields CDR1 SGHTA and CDR2 FQGNSA.

This clonotype has ten or more counts. This chain uses TRBV14 with TRBJ2-4; D may match TRBD1 or TRBD2 (6 bases each). The V gene lost 4 bases and the J gene lost 4 bases, with 14 bases spanning the gap. CDR3 length equals 15 residues. CDR1 is SGHDN, CDR2 FVKESK, per germline. The CDR3, as DNA: TGTGCCAGCAGCCGGACAGTAGCGGCTAAAAACATTCAGTACTTC. Its translation is CASSRTVAAKNIQYF.

This clonotype came up a few times. This chain joins TRBV5-8 and TRBJ2-3; 10 bases fit TRBD2. The CDR3 consists of 19 residues. Germline loops: CDR1 SGHTS, CDR2 YDEGEE. Trimming cost V 0 bases and J 1 base; bases outside gene matches: 11. The CDR3 reads CASSLVGSGRPIRTDTQYF. The CDR3 bases are TGTGCCAGCAGCTTGGTCGGTAGCGGGAGGCCGATCCGCACAGATACGCAGTATTTT.

This clonotype was recorded many times. The rearrangement joins TRBV7-3 to TRBJ2-3, with D possibly TRBD1 on 5 matching bases. V gave up 5 bases and J gave up 0 bases, with 9 bases separating them. Germline-derived CDR1 and CDR2 are SGHTA and FQGTGA. The CDR3 is made up of 14 amino acids. The CDR3 coding sequence is TGTGCCAGCAGCCCGACAGAGAGCACAGATACGCAGTATTTT. Protein sequence: CASSPTESTDTQYF.

This clonotype was counted a few times. The V and J genes are TRBV6-5 and TRBJ1-3, with TRBD1 identical over 9 bases. Trimming took 2 bases from V and 1 from J; bases not matched to a gene: 3. This CDR3 spans 16 amino acids. CDR1 and CDR2 from the germline V gene are MNHEY and SVGAGI. For the CDR3, the DNA is TGTGCCAGCAGTTACGGGACAGGGTCTTCTGGAAACACCATATATTTT. Amino acids: CASSYGTGSSGNTIYF.

This chain links TRBV12-5 with TRBJ1-1, with 8 bases that match TRBD1. V shed 7 bases and J 10 bases; nucleotides not matched to a gene: 11. Germline V gives CDR1 LGHNT, CDR2 FRNRAP. The CDR3 extends over 13 amino acids. The CDR3: CASAPGQGRAAFF. CDR3 nucleotide sequence: TGTGCTAGTGCACCTGGACAGGGTAGAGCAGCTTTCTTT. The full variable domain, rest sourced from reference TRBV12-5 and TRBJ1-1, is DARVTQTPRHKVTEMGQEVTMRCQPILGHNTVFWYRQTMMQGLELLAYFRNRAPLDDSGMPKDRFSAEMPDATLATLKIQPSEPRDSAVYFCASAPGQGRAAFFGQGTRLTVV.